The rows below give T cell receptor beta chains drawn from one sample of a study of blood T cell repertoires in COVID-19. The repertoire was sequenced with immunoSEQ multiplex PCR; TCRdb's copy has only in-frame clones and lacks some. Of 200,000 to 250,000 clones in the sample, around 90% were seen once. The sequenced sample consisted of PBMCs or T cells enriched from blood (not recorded which). The receptors shown here come from a woman between 45 and 60 years old who had recovered from COVID-19. CDR3s include the opening cysteine and the closing phenylalanine or tryptophan. A D gene is named only where the DNA matches it firmly. The size entry is marked missing in some rows and otherwise reads once, few, many or a size class.

V gene	D gene	clone size	J gene	CDR3 length	CDR3 DNA	CDR3 protein
TRBV30	NA	NA	TRBJ1-1	13	TGTGCCTGGAGAAGGACAGCGAACACTGAAGCTTTCTTT	CAWRRTANTEAFF
TRBV7-6	TRBD2	once	TRBJ2-3	16	TGTGCCAGCAGCTTGTCTACTAGCGGGAGGTCAGATACGCAGTATTTT	CASSLSTSGRSDTQYF
TRBV27	TRBD2	NA	TRBJ2-7	14	TGTGCCAGCAGTGCCGGGACTAGCAGCTACGAGCAGTACTTC	CASSAGTSSYEQYF
TRBV4-2	NA	few	TRBJ2-7	15	TGTGCCAGCAGCCAAGGGGGAGGCGAGTCCTACGAGCAGTACTTC	CASSQGGGESYEQYF
TRBV10-3	TRBD1	NA	TRBJ1-5	13	TGTGCCACCTCGGACAGGGAAGGTCAGCCCCAGCATTTT	CATSDREGQPQHF
TRBV5-8	TRBD1	NA	TRBJ2-7	14	TGTGCCAGCAGCTTGGGGGACAGTTCCTACGAGCAGTACTTC	CASSLGDSSYEQYF
TRBV28	TRBD2	NA	TRBJ2-3	15	TGTGCCAGCATTCCCACTAGCGGGAGTTCAGATACGCAGTATTTT	CASIPTSGSSDTQYF
TRBV21-1	NA	NA	TRBJ1-5	18	TGTGCCAGCACCGTCGACGGTGGGCCCAAGGAGGGCAATCAGCCCCAGCATTTT	CASTVDGGPKEGNQPQHF
TRBV29-1	NA	NA	TRBJ2-3	12	TGCAGCGTTGGAGGAACTCATCCCGCGCAGTATTTT	CSVGGTHPAQYF
TRBV30	TRBD1	NA	TRBJ1-2	13	TGTGCCTGGAGGCCCGGGACAGACTATGGCTACACCTTC	CAWRPGTDYGYTF
TRBV11-3	NA	NA	TRBJ2-7	13	TGTGCCAGCAGCTTAGATCGAGGTGGCGAGCAGTACTTC	CASSLDRGGEQYF